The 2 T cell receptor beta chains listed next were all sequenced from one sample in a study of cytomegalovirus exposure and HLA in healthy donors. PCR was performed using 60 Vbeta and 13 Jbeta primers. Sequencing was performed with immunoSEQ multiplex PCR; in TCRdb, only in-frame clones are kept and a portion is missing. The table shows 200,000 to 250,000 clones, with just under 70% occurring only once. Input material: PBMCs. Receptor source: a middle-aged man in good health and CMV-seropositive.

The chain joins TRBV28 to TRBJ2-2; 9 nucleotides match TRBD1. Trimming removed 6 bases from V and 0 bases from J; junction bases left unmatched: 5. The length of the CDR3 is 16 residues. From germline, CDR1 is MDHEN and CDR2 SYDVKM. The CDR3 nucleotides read TGTGCCAGCAGGACAGGGGGGTTCGCGAACACCGGGGAGCTGTTTTTT. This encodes CASRTGGFANTGELFF.

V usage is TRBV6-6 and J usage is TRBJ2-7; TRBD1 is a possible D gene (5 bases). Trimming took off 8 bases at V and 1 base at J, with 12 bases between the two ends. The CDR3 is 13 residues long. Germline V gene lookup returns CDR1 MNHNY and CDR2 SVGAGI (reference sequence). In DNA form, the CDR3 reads TGTGCCAGCTCCCGGACACCTTCCTACGAGCAGTACTTC. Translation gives CASSRTPSYEQYF.